The 9 T cell receptor beta chains presented below share a single source sample, sequenced in a study of shared clonotypes between healthy human individuals (dated by TCRdb to about 2020). The library relied on the immunoSEQ multiplex PCR assay. The table comes from immuneACCESS by way of TCRdb, which keeps in-frame sequences with V and J called. Part of the clones is missing from these tables; in studies checked, under half for an unresolved V gene and the rest for unknown reasons. Recorded for this sample are under 2.5 million clones; just under 95% of them occurred a single time. The ten largest clones capture 0.3% to 0.45% of the sample. Sequenced input: naive CD4+ T cells from PBMCs. In light of the paper, this sample's cell subset or site label describes: CD45RA+ positively selected. The receptors were gathered from a man aged 18 to 30 in good health. Some clones in this sample may be carry-over from other donors' samples.

This clone was counted once. This chain connects TRBV7-9 to TRBJ2-1, with D tentatively TRBD2 (6 bases). Between the trimmed V and J ends, which lost 7 bases and 11 bases, there was a span of 18 bases. This CDR3 spans 13 amino acids. CDR1 is SEHNR, CDR2 FQNEAQ, per germline (reference sequence). CDR3 amino acids: CASTPPGGKKQFF. DNA for the CDR3: TGTGCCAGCACCCCCCCAGGCGGGAAGAAGCAGTTCTTC.

The gene calls are TRBV11-2 and TRBJ2-5, with 7 bases that match TRBD1. The CDR3 loop spans 15 amino acids. Germline values: CDR1 SGHAT, CDR2 FQNNGV. V shed 4 bases and J 1 base; nucleotides not matched to a gene: 6. CDR3 region: CASSSTGTAQETQYF. In DNA, the CDR3 is TGTGCCAGCAGCTCTACCGGGACAGCCCAAGAGACCCAGTACTTC.

The chain is built from TRBV9 and TRBJ2-5; the D gene could be TRBD1 or TRBD2 (5 bases each). Germline-derived CDR1 and CDR2 are SGDLS and YYNGEE. The CDR3 sequence is 15 residues long. The V end was cut by 2 bases, the J end by 2 bases, with 13 bases between. The CDR3 nucleotides are TGTGCCAGCAGCGTGGGGCGGGCTCAACAAGAGACCCAGTACTTC. It translates to CASSVGRAQQETQYF.

This chain connects TRBV11-2 to TRBJ2-5; the D gene is possibly TRBD1 (5 bases). The CDR3 spans 13 residues. The V end lost 6 bases, the J end lost 1 base, and 9 bases lay between the germline ends. Germline V gives CDR1 SGHAT, CDR2 FQNNGV. CDR3 sequence reads: CASSNRIQETQYF. The CDR3 DNA sequence: TGTGCCAGCAGTAACAGGATCCAAGAGACCCAGTACTTC. The full variable domain, its missing parts supplied by reference TRBV11-2 and TRBJ2-5, is EAGVAQSPRYKIIEKRQSVAFWCNPISGHATLYWYQQILGQGPKLLIQFQNNGVVDDSQLPKDRFSAERLKGVDSTLKIQPAKLEDSAVYLCASSNRIQETQYFGPGTRLLVL.

Notes on this clone: Other DNA sequences in this specimen translate into the identical CDR3. V is TRBV5-4 and J is TRBJ2-3; D not certain. The germline V gene has CDR1 SGHNT and CDR2 YYREEE (reference sequence). This CDR3 region has 15 residues. V was pared by 0 bases and J by 0 bases, with 8 bases between. CDR3 in amino acids: CASSLDRGSTDTQYF. In DNA, the CDR3 is TGTGCCAGCAGCTTGGATAGAGGAAGCACAGATACGCAGTATTTT.

This clone was picked up one time. The chain links TRBV20-1 to TRBJ2-5; no clear D gene. This CDR3 has 10 amino acids. The germline V gene has CDR1 DFQATT and CDR2 SNEGSKA (reference sequence). Trimming left V 7 bases short and J 5 bases short, with 8 bases between. The CDR3 is CSVHRETQYF. CDR3 bases: TGCAGTGTTCACCGGGAGACCCAGTACTTC.

This chain links TRBV9 with TRBJ2-2; 16 bases fit TRBD2. Losses at the gene ends were 6 bases for V and 6 bases for J; bases not matched to a gene: 11. Germline V gene data show CDR1 as SGDLS and CDR2 as YYNGEE. The CDR3 runs 18 residues. The CDR3 protein is CASTPAPGLAGGPGELFF. In DNA, the CDR3 is TGTGCCAGCACACCCGCCCCGGGACTAGCGGGAGGGCCCGGGGAGCTGTTTTTT.

Remarks on this clone: Other DNA sequences in the same sample also yield this CDR3. The chain links TRBV5-1 to TRBJ2-3; no definite D call. The CDR3 is 16 amino acids. With 0 bases removed from V and 0 bases from J, the gap between germline ends came to 11 bases. Germline CDR1 is SGHRS and CDR2 is YFSETQ. CDR3 DNA sequence: TGCGCCAGCAGCTTGGTTGGCGGATCTAGCACAGATACGCAGTATTTT. Protein sequence: CASSLVGGSSTDTQYF.

The chain couples TRBV15 to TRBJ2-5, with D perhaps TRBD1 (6 bases). The germline V gene has CDR1 LNHNV and CDR2 YYDKDF (reference sequence). Trimming took 4 bases from V and 5 from J, leaving 8 bases between them. CDR3 length: 12 residues. CDR3 DNA sequence: TGTGCCACCAGCAACAGGGTGGAGACCCAGTACTTC. Protein: CATSNRVETQYF.